This T cell receptor beta chain was captured by sequencing in a study of blood T cell repertoires in COVID-19. Turning to the study itself: COVID-19 samples, acute and convalescent, were from the United States, Italy and Spain.

Source study methods: Reference gene primer amplification gave nucleated cell count estimates. Data came from immunoSEQ multiplex PCR; TCRdb stores just in-frame clones and leaves some out. D and trimming come from the DNA, and the V and J calls and clone size come from that table. Here the sample spans 100,000 or so clones, roughly 84% being singletons. This clone was counted once. The receptor's source is a man between 65 and 85 years old with active or convalescent COVID-19. The sequencing input was peripheral blood.

The CDR3: CASSWGVVLTF. The CDR3 DNA follows: TGTGCCAGCAGTTGGGGGGTTGTCCTGACTTTC. The chain joins TRBV12-3 or TRBV12-4 to TRBJ2-6; D perhaps matches TRBD2 (6 bases). Between the trimmed V and J ends, which lost 4 bases and 13 bases, there was a span of 8 bases. This CDR3 has 11 amino acids.